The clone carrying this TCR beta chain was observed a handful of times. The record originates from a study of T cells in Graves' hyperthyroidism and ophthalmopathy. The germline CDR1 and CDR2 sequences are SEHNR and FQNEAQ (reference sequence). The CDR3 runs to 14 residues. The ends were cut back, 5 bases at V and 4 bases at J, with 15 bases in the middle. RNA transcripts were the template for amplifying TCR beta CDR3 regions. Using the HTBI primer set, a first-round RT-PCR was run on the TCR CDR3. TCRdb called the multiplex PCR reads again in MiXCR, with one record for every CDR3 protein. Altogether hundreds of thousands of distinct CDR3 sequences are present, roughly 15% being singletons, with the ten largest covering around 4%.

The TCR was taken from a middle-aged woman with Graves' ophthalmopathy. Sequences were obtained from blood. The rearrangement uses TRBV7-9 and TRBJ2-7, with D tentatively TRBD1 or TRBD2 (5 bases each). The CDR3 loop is CASSQTGLIYEQYF. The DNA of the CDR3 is TGTGCCAGCAGCCAAACAGGACTGATTTACGAGCAGTACTTC. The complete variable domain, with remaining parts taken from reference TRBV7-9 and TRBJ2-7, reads DTGVSQNPRHKITKRGQNVTFRCDPISEHNRLYWYRQTLGQGPEFLTYFQNEAQLEKSRLLSDRFSAERPKGSFSTLEIQRTEQGDSAMYLCASSQTGLIYEQYFGPGTRLTVT.